The 7 T cell receptor beta chains below all came from one sample that was sequenced in a study of T cell responses to AZD1222 COVID-19 vaccine (dated by TCRdb to the early 2020s). Sample time point, as interpreted from the label and publication: baseline before first vaccination. This specimen's treatment or condition label, per the study, means: meningococcal conjugate vaccine given as trial control. The library relied on the immunoSEQ multiplex PCR assay. TCRdb holds this immuneACCESS table with in-frame rearrangements only. Some clones are missing; in checked studies, unresolved V genes explain under half, and the rest has no known cause. The sample includes 200,000 to 250,000 clones, with roughly 91% observed a single time. Roughly 1% of the sample comes from the top ten. The sequenced sample was peripheral blood, obtained on day 0 of MenACWY control vaccination. The source is an adult in good health.

As for this clone: The DNA is omitted, as the CDR3 cannot be located on it reliably, and the CDR3 follows TCRdb's listing. The chain joins TRBV21-1 to TRBJ1-2. TRBV21-1 is deemed a pseudogene. The CDR3 has 16 amino acids, counting both end residues. The CDR3 sequence is CASSKDVGRGSYGYTF.

The chain joins TRBV7-9 to TRBJ2-1, with 11 bases fitting TRBD2. The J segment lost 7 bases and the V segment lost 3 bases, leaving 11 bases of the junction unmatched. Germline V gives CDR1 SEHNR, CDR2 FQNEAQ (reference sequence). The CDR3 runs 17 residues. For the CDR3, the DNA is TGTGCCAGCAGCTTGACTAGCGGGGCCATTGTGGTAAATGAGCAGTTCTTC. Its protein product is CASSLTSGAIVVNEQFF.

The rearrangement joins TRBV24-1 to TRBJ1-6; D perhaps matches TRBD1 (5 bases). This CDR3 spans 13 amino acids. From germline, CDR1 is KGHDR and CDR2 SFDVKD. Between the trimmed V and J ends, which lost 5 bases and 8 bases, there was a span of 9 bases. CDR3 protein: CATSAGAYSPLHF. The DNA for the CDR3 is TGTGCCACCAGTGCTGGGGCTTATTCACCCCTCCACTTT.

This chain links TRBV2 with TRBJ2-1; possibly TRBD1 for D (6 bases). Germline-derived CDR1 and CDR2 are SNHLY and FYNNEI. Trimming shortened V by 3 bases and J by 7 bases, and 19 bases separated the two germline ends. This CDR3 comprises 16 residues. CDR3 sequence (DNA): TGTGCCAGCAGTGAGAACAGGGCACAGTTGGGGAATGAGCAGTTCTTC. Encoded protein: CASSENRAQLGNEQFF.

The gene calls are TRBV30 and TRBJ1-4; D is perhaps TRBD1 (5 bases). Germline-derived CDR1 and CDR2 are GTSNPN and SVGIG (reference sequence). V lost 3 bases to trimming and J lost 8 bases, with 19 bases between them. This CDR3 contains 15 residues. CDR3 sequence (DNA): TGTGCCTGGAGGCCTGGACAACCCGGGGGGGAAAAACTGTTTTTT. This gives the protein CAWRPGQPGGEKLFF.

The CDR3 DNA reads TGTGCCAGCAGCCCAAGGCTGGGCCGGAAGTATGGCTACACCTTC. Translating gives CASSPRLGRKYGYTF. The chain is built from TRBV7-2 and TRBJ1-2; D gene ambiguous. Trimming removed 5 bases at V and 5 bases at J, with 18 bases between. This CDR3 has 15 amino acids. Germline-derived CDR1 and CDR2 are SGHTA and FQGNSA.

The chain is built from TRBV6-2 or TRBV6-3 and TRBJ2-5; the D is unclear. V lost 0 bases to trimming and J lost 1 base, with 3 bases between them. The CDR3 loop spans 13 amino acids. Germline assignment: CDR1 MNHEY and CDR2 SVGEGT. The CDR3 DNA reads TGTGCCAGCAGTTACTCCCCCCAAGAGACCCAGTACTTC. Translating it yields CASSYSPQETQYF.